This T cell receptor (beta chain) was documented in a study of CD8 T cells in ankylosing spondylitis. The study, taken as a whole, reports: Disease-linked clones reportedly showed significant enrichment in matched ankylosing spondylitis synovial fluid.

Losses at the gene ends were 5 bases for V and 8 bases for J; bases not matched to a gene: 12. The CDR3 loop spans 15 amino acids. As the method for making TCR beta libraries, quantitative 5'-RACE with molecular barcodes was used. Each CDR3 protein is one row after TCRdb ran MiXCR on the 5' RACE reads. The data show about 88,000 distinct CDR3 sequences, under 30% seen once. Notes on this clonotype: Its antigen is undetermined.

The source material was blood, either unsorted or a sorted T cell fraction (not recorded which). The receptor was isolated from a male donor with ankylosing spondylitis or in good health (not recorded which). The V and J genes are TRBV12-3 or TRBV12-4 and TRBJ1-2; 9 nucleotides line up with TRBD1. The CDR3 protein is CASSQTGGRRLGYTF. As DNA, the CDR3 is TGTGCCAGCAGTCAGACAGGGGGGCGCAGGCTCGGCTACACCTTC.